This entry lists 19 T cell receptor beta chains sequenced from one sample in a study of identical twins. TCRdb re-analysed the 5' RACE reads in MiXCR, keeping a single row per CDR3 protein. The table lists 410,000 or so distinct CDR3 sequences, roughly 20% of them singletons, with roughly 12% in the top ten. The sequencing sample was made of naive T cells sorted from blood. The source is a man aged 45-60 years in good health.

This chain uses TRBV11-1 with TRBJ2-1; 7 bases are a match to TRBD2. The CDR3 totals 16 residues. Germline CDR1 is SGHAT and CDR2 is FQDESV (reference sequence). V shed 1 base and J 1 base; nucleotides not matched to a gene: 4. CDR3 region: CASSLGASGSYNEQFF. In nucleotides, the CDR3 is TGTGCCAGCAGCTTAGGGGCTAGCGGATCCTACAATGAGCAGTTCTTC.

In DNA form, the CDR3 reads TGTGCCAGCACCCGGGGACAGACGAGCGACGAGCAGTACTTC. Translated, it gives CASTRGQTSDEQYF. The rearrangement links TRBV6-1 to TRBJ2-7; TRBD1 matches at 7 bases. The J segment lost 5 bases and the V segment lost 7 bases, leaving 11 bases of the junction unmatched. Germline lookup yields CDR1 MNHNS and CDR2 SASEGT. CDR3 length: 14 residues.

This chain uses TRBV5-1 with TRBJ2-1; TRBD1 aligns across 7 bases. This CDR3 comprises 13 residues. The germline V gene encodes CDR1 SGHRS and CDR2 YFSETQ. V was pared by 0 bases and J by 8 bases, with 2 bases of the junction left unmatched. Here the CDR3 reads CASSLEGAYEQFF. The CDR3 DNA reads TGCGCCAGCAGCTTGGAGGGGGCCTATGAGCAGTTCTTC.

This clonotype was seen a handful of times. The chain couples TRBV12-3 or TRBV12-4 to TRBJ1-2; tentatively, D is TRBD1 (5 bases). The ends were cut back, 2 bases at V and 4 bases at J, with 14 bases in the middle. CDR3 length equals 15 residues. CDR3 DNA: TGTGCCAGCAGTTTAAAACAGGCACCGCGCTATGGCTACACCTTC. Protein product: CASSLKQAPRYGYTF.

This clonotype has at least ten counts. The chain has TRBV5-5 and TRBJ2-7, with a tentative D call TRBD1 (6 bases). The CDR3 has 14 residues. Germline CDR1 is SGHKS and CDR2 is YYEKEE (reference sequence). V shed 0 bases and J shed 3 bases, with 10 bases lying between them. The CDR3 here is CASSLAGADYEQYF. The CDR3 coding sequence is TGTGCCAGCAGCTTGGCAGGGGCCGACTACGAGCAGTACTTC.

This clonotype appeared many times. The CDR3 region is CASSFGSYNEQFF. The CDR3 nucleotides are TGTGCCAGCAGCTTTGGCAGCTACAATGAGCAGTTCTTC. The chain uses TRBV5-6 and TRBJ2-1; D is undetermined. Germline values: CDR1 SGHDT, CDR2 YYEEEE. CDR3 length: 13 amino acids. Deletions cut 2 bases from V and 3 bases from J, with 6 bases between.

This clonotype showed up many times. The V gene is TRBV2, the J gene TRBJ1-1; 9 bases agree with TRBD1. The CDR3 is 13 amino acids. Trimming removed 6 bases from V and 6 bases from J; junction bases left unmatched: 5. The germline CDR1 and CDR2 sequences are SNHLY and FYNNEI. CDR3: CASSHRGRAEAFF. CDR3 nucleotide sequence: TGTGCCAGCAGCCACAGGGGGCGGGCTGAAGCTTTCTTT.

This clonotype has ten or more counts. The chain links TRBV20-1 to TRBJ1-1; D remains unclear. The CDR3 is 14 residues long. V lost 1 base, J lost 0 bases, and 9 bases lay in between. The germline V gene has CDR1 DFQATT and CDR2 SNEGSKA (reference sequence). The CDR3 loop is CSARVPYLNTEAFF. The CDR3 DNA follows: TGCAGTGCTAGAGTTCCATATCTGAACACTGAAGCTTTCTTT.

The rearrangement links TRBV5-6 to TRBJ1-5; 8 bases agree with TRBD1. Germline assignment: CDR1 SGHDT and CDR2 YYEEEE. J lost 6 bases, V lost 2 bases, and 13 bases had no gene match. CDR3 length: 17 amino acids. In DNA, the CDR3 is TGTGCCAGCAGCTTCGGGGCAGGGGGCGCCCCGGGTCAGCCCCAGCATTTT. It translates to CASSFGAGGAPGQPQHF.

The V call is TRBV5-1, the J call TRBJ2-7; 10 bases map to TRBD2. Germline V gives CDR1 SGHRS, CDR2 YFSETQ. The junction had 19 bases not matched to a gene; V was cut back by 4 bases and J by 3 bases. This CDR3 is built from 19 residues. In nucleotides, the CDR3 is TGCGCCAGCAGCCGGCGAATCGGGGCAGCTAGCGGGGGCCTCTACGAGCAGTACTTC. Its protein is CASSRRIGAASGGLYEQYF.

This clonotype was recorded a few times. The rearrangement joins TRBV30 to TRBJ2-7; D possibly corresponds to TRBD2 (6 bases). The V and J ends lost 2 bases and 4 bases respectively, with 18 bases between them. Germline V lookup: CDR1 GTSNPN, CDR2 SVGIG (reference sequence). The CDR3 runs to 15 residues. In nucleotides, the CDR3 is TGTGCCTGGAGTTCCGGGCAGGGACGGGAGTACGAGCAGTACTTC. Its protein product is CAWSSGQGREYEQYF.

The chain joins TRBV7-8 to TRBJ2-1, with a tentative D call TRBD2 (6 bases). Trimming removed 7 bases at V and 6 bases at J, with 10 bases between. The CDR3 contains 12 residues. CDR1 and CDR2 (germline): SGHVS, FQNEAQ. The CDR3, as DNA: TGTGCCAGCATCGGGAGATCCAATGAGCAGTTCTTC. The encoded protein is CASIGRSNEQFF.

This chain links TRBV13 with TRBJ1-6, with D unclear. The CDR3 is 14 amino acids. The germline CDR1 and CDR2 sequences are PRHDT and FYEKMQ (reference sequence). Trimming took 5 bases from V and 2 from J, leaving 7 bases between them. The CDR3 bases are TGTGCCAGCAGCGGGGTCGCCTATAATTCACCCCTCCACTTT. It codes for CASSGVAYNSPLHF.

The gene calls are TRBV20-1 and TRBJ1-4; D uncertain. Trimming cost V 2 bases and J 0 bases, with 7 bases left between them. Germline lookup yields CDR1 DFQATT and CDR2 SNEGSKA (reference sequence). This CDR3 comprises 14 residues. DNA of the CDR3: TGCAGTGCTAGACAGTTAGCAACTAATGAAAAACTGTTTTTT. Its translation: CSARQLATNEKLFF.

This clonotype appeared many times. This rearrangement joins TRBV20-1 to TRBJ1-1; 7 positions match TRBD1. J gave up 11 bases and V 3 bases, and 6 bases lay outside the gene matches. CDR3 size: 11 residues. Germline CDR1 and CDR2: DFQATT and SNEGSKA (reference sequence). CDR3 coding DNA: TGCAGTGCTAGGCGACAGGGTTTGGCTTTCTTT. Translation: CSARRQGLAFF.

The genes are TRBV4-2 and TRBJ1-5, with D unclear. The CDR3 has 13 amino acids. The V end lost 1 base, the J end lost 5 bases, and 6 bases lay between the germline ends. The germline V gene has CDR1 LGHNA and CDR2 YNFKEQ. The CDR3 loop reads CASSQGADQPQHF. CDR3 DNA: TGTGCCAGCAGCCAAGGTGCGGATCAGCCCCAGCATTTT.

The chain uses TRBV20-1 and TRBJ1-4, with unresolved D. Germline V gene lookup returns CDR1 DFQATT and CDR2 SNEGSKA (reference sequence). The CDR3 totals 14 residues. V dropped 5 bases and J dropped 0 bases, with 10 bases sitting between them. The CDR3 DNA follows: TGCAGTGCTGCGCGAAGGGCAACTAATGAAAAACTGTTTTTT. Amino acid sequence: CSAARRATNEKLFF.

This clonotype was counted at least ten times. This rearrangement joins TRBV4-2 to TRBJ2-2; tentatively, D is TRBD2 (6 bases). Between the trimmed V and J ends, which lost 2 bases and 6 bases, there was a span of 25 bases. Germline values: CDR1 LGHNA, CDR2 YNFKEQ. CDR3 length: 19 amino acids. This chain's CDR3 is CASSQLSGVRGRIPGELFF. Here the CDR3 DNA reads TGTGCCAGCAGCCAACTTTCGGGGGTGAGGGGCCGGATTCCCGGGGAGCTGTTTTTT.

DNA for the CDR3: TGTGCCAGCAGTCCTACACTGAACTACGAGCAGTACTTC. Amino acids: CASSPTLNYEQYF. The rearrangement joins TRBV6-2 or TRBV6-3 to TRBJ2-7; D remains ambiguous. Between the trimmed V and J ends, which lost 5 bases and 3 bases, there was a span of 11 bases. Germline CDR1 reads MNHEY; CDR2 reads SVGEGT. The CDR3 is made up of 13 amino acids.